Shown below are 4 T cell receptor beta chains from a single sample sequenced in a study of vaccination and CD4 T cells after COVID-19. Their antigens are not known. Cultured CD4+ T cells had their DNA profiled by the Oncomine TCR Beta short-read assay. In TCRdb, the PCR reads were re-called with MiXCR into one record per CDR3 protein. The table lists about 15,000 distinct CDR3 sequences, roughly 58% of them singletons. Treatment described: approximately 9-day PBMC culture with coronavirus spike peptide pools or control peptides (ViraFEST assay). The material sequenced was CD4+ T cells from blood, cultured in vitro. Every receptor here comes from a human donor who had recovered from COVID-19.

The V call is TRBV24-1, the J call TRBJ1-2; 9 nucleotides match TRBD1. V lost 4 bases, J lost 9 bases, and 11 bases stayed unmatched. Germline-derived CDR1 and CDR2 are KGHDR and SFDVKD. The CDR3 is 15 amino acids. In DNA form, the CDR3 reads TGTGCCACCAGTGACTCGACCGGGACAGGGAGACGCTACACCTTC. Protein sequence: CATSDSTGTGRRYTF.

This clonotype turned up a few times. V and J are TRBV6-1 and TRBJ1-1; 7 bases line up with TRBD1. The junction had 13 bases not matched to a gene; V was cut back by 5 bases and J by 7 bases. Germline loops: CDR1 MNHNS, CDR2 SASEGT. This CDR3 has 15 amino acids. DNA for the CDR3: TGTGCCAGCAGTCCTTCCGGGACAGCCACGGATGAAGCTTTCTTT. It is translated as CASSPSGTATDEAFF.

This chain connects TRBV30 to TRBJ2-7, with a possible D match to TRBD2 (6 bases). The V gene's germline CDR1 is GTSNPN and CDR2 SVGIG (reference sequence). This CDR3 spans 11 amino acids. CDR3 residues: CRRDLSYEQYF. The CDR3 nucleotides are TGTAGGAGGGATCTTTCCTACGAGCAGTACTTC.

This clonotype was found a few times. This sequence joins TRBV27 and TRBJ2-3; a possible D gene is TRBD1 (5 bases). Trimming removed 6 bases from V and 3 bases from J, with 16 bases in between. Germline CDR1 and CDR2: MNHEY and SMNVEV (reference sequence). This CDR3 comprises 15 residues. The CDR3 spells CASRSRGGITDTQYF. The DNA of the CDR3 is TGTGCCAGCAGGTCAAGGGGCGGAATTACAGATACGCAGTATTTT.